Detailed here is one T cell receptor beta chain. Its recognized antigen is unknown. Base qualities are not recorded, but no much larger clone differs from it by a single base. This specimen belongs to a study of CD8 T cells in Susac syndrome (dated 2019 in TCRdb). Background for the entire study: Among the sequenced Susac syndrome patients, more than five had clinically active disease and eight were in clinical remission. The study used repertoire sequencing to test whether antigen drove CD8+ T cell activation and differentiation in Susac syndrome. At the time of blood withdrawal, Susac syndrome patients were either therapy-naive, taking corticosteroids (with some also receiving IVIg), or on IVIg alone. Findings and caveats that apply to the study as a whole: The TCR sequencing and HLA analysis was acknowledged to have included a relatively small number of individuals. In the CD4+ T cell repertoire of Susac syndrome patients, clonal expansion was not detected.

Peripheral blood CD8+ and CD4+ T cells from healthy donors, Susac syndrome patients and multiple sclerosis patients were profiled using high-throughput TCR beta sequencing. Recently defined diagnostic criteria for definite or probable disease were met by the Susac syndrome patients. Bulk CD8+ and CD4+ T cells were purified by magnetic negative isolation, while CD8+ TEMRA cells were enriched using FACS. Blood was collected in EDTA tubes and processed within 24 hours, with PBMCs isolated through density gradient centrifugation. PBMCs intended for TCR sequencing were cryopreserved in liquid nitrogen and thawed later in a water bath at 37 degrees C. Purity of sorted or isolated CD4+, CD8+ and CD8+ TEMRA cells was at least 90%. RNA was extracted using the RNeasy kit, and roughly 0.5 to 1 ug of the RNA was reverse transcribed with random hexamers. The immunoSEQ multiplex PCR assay, covering 54 Vbeta and 13 Jbeta segments, was used to amplify TCR beta CDR3 regions. Bias from PCR amplification was corrected by using a synthetic template baseline for primer optimization and for computational correction. The original pipeline was this. Reads were annotated to V, D and J genes according to IMGT and were analyzed with immunoSEQ Analyzer, with only productive sequences retained. Clonality was calculated as one minus the Shannon entropy normalized by log2 of the number of productive unique sequences. Public and private clones were assessed among the 100 most prevalent clones of each patient and control. A clone was defined as Susac-specific if it was absent from the healthy and MS cohorts, from about 1,100 published viral clones and from other ImmuneACCESS disease sequences. In-frame beta chains were kept once TCRdb had trimmed the public reads at Q25 with fastp and called clones with MiXCR. Records with the same CDR3 protein are collapsed into one entry carrying the most frequent genes and DNA. Here the V and J calls rest on TCRdb's processing, not on the authors' analysis. Within this sample are roughly 250,000 distinct CDR3 sequences, with 95% to 97% of them counted one time only. The ten largest clones represent under 0.12% of the sample.

The sequence came from a human donor with Susac syndrome. Input material: CD4+ T cells from PBMCs.

CDR3 sequence: CAWRQGTSANYGYTF. Here is the DNA: TGTGCCTGGAGGCAGGGAACCTCAGCCAACTATGGCTACACCTTC. This sequence uses TRBV30 and TRBJ1-2; the D segment could be TRBD1, given 5 matching bases. The CDR3 sequence holds 15 residues, the cysteine and phenylalanine included. Just the 45-base CDR3 DNA is kept, in frame starting at base 1. The trim is 3 bases for V and 2 bases for J, with a gap of 16 bases between the germline ends. Via the germline V gene (reference sequence), CDR1 is GTSNPN and CDR2 SVGIG.